The TCR beta chain under discussion was sequenced for a study of cytomegalovirus exposure and HLA in healthy donors. Study-level points and caveats: A later analysis reportedly found that, within productive TCRs, an Asian-associated ancestry cluster had fewer N-insertions than the mean observed across the approximately 690 donors.

Note on this clone: Its antigen is not known.

Use of 60 Vbeta and 13 Jbeta primers characterized the PCR. Sequenced by immunoSEQ multiplex PCR; TCRdb stores in-frame clones only, minus some. The table lists approximately 160,000 clones, 68% of them singletons, with roughly 1.4% in the top ten. Trimming took 0 bases from V and 5 from J, leaving 8 bases between them. The CDR3 has 13 residues. From germline, CDR1 is SGHRS and CDR2 YFSETQ. Sequenced sample: PBMCs. This receptor was obtained from a man aged 50-59 years in good health and CMV-seronegative. V usage is TRBV5-1 and J usage is TRBJ1-1; D is possibly TRBD1 (5 bases). CDR3 amino acids: CASSLDGGTEAFF. The CDR3 DNA follows: TGCGCCAGCAGCTTGGACGGGGGTACTGAAGCTTTCTTT.